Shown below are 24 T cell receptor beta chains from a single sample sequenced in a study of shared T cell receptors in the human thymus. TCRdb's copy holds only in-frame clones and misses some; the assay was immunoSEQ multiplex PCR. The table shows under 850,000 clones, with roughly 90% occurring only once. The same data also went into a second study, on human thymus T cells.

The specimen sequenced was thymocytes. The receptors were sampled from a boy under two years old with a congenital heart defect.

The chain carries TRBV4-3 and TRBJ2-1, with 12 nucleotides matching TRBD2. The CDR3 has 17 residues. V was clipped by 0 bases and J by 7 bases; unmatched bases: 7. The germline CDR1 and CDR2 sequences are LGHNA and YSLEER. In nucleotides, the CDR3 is TGCGCCAGCAGCCAAGATCTTACTAGCGGGAGGCAAAATGAGCAGTTCTTC. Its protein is CASSQDLTSGRQNEQFF.

CDR3 in amino acids: CASSQNTGETQYF. The CDR3 DNA is TGCGCCAGCAGCCAGAATACGGGGGAGACCCAGTACTTC. The V gene is TRBV4-3, the J gene TRBJ2-5, with a tentative D call TRBD2 (5 bases). The CDR3 is 13 residues long. The V gene lost 3 bases and the J gene lost 5 bases, with 10 bases spanning the gap. Germline V lookup: CDR1 LGHNA, CDR2 YSLEER.

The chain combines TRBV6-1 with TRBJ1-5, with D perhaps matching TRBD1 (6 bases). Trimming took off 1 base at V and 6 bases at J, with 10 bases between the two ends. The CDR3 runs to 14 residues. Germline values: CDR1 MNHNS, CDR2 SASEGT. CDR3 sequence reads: CASSEVGASQPQHF. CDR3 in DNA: TGTGCCAGCAGTGAAGTGGGGGCAAGTCAGCCCCAGCATTTT.

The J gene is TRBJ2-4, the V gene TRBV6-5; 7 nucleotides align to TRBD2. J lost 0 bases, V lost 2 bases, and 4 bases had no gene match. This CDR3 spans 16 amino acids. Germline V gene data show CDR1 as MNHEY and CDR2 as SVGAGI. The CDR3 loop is CASSYGGGLAKNIQYF. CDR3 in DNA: TGTGCCAGCAGTTACGGCGGGGGATTAGCCAAAAACATTCAGTACTTC.

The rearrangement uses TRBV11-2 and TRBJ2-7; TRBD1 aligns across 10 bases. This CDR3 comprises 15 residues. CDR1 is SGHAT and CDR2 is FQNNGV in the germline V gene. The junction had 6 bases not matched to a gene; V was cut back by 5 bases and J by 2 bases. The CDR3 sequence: CASSLWTGGTYEQYF. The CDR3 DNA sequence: TGTGCCAGCAGCCTATGGACAGGGGGAACCTACGAGCAGTACTTC.

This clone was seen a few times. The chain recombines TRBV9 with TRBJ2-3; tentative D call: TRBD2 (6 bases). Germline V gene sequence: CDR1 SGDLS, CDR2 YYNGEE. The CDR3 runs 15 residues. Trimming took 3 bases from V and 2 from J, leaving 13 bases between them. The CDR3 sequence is CASSGSGSNTDTQYF. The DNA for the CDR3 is TGTGCCAGCAGCGGCAGCGGGTCGAACACAGATACGCAGTATTTT.

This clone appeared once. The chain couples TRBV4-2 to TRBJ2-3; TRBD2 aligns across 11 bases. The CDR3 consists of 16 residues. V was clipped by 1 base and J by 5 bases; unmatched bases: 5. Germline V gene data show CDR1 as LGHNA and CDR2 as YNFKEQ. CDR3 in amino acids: CASSQVATSGGDTQYF. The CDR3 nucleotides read TGTGCCAGCAGCCAAGTAGCTACTAGCGGGGGAGATACGCAGTATTTT.

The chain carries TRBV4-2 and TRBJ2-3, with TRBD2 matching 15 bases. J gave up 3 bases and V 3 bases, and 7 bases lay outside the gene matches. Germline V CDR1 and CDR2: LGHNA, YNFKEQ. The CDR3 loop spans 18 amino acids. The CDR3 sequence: CASSHFSGTSGRTDTQYF. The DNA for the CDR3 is TGTGCCAGCAGCCATTTTTCAGGGACTAGCGGGAGGACAGATACGCAGTATTTT.

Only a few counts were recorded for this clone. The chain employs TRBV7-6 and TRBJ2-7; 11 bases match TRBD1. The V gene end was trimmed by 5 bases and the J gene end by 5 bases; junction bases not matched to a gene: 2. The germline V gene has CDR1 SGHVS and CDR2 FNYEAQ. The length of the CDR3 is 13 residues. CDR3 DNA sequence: TGTGCCAGCAGCGGACAGGGGGCTGACGAGCAGTACTTC. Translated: CASSGQGADEQYF.

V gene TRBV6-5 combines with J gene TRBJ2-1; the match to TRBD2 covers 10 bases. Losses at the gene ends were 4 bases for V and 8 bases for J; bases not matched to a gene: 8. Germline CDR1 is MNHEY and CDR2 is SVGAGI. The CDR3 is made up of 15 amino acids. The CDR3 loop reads CASSCGLADPDEQFF. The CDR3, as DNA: TGTGCCAGCAGTTGCGGACTAGCGGATCCCGATGAGCAGTTCTTC.

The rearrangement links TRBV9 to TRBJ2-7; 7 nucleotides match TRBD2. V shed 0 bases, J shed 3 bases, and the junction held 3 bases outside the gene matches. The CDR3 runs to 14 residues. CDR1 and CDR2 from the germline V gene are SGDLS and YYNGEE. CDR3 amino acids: CASSVEGLNYEQYF. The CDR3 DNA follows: TGTGCCAGCAGCGTAGAGGGACTAAACTACGAGCAGTACTTC.

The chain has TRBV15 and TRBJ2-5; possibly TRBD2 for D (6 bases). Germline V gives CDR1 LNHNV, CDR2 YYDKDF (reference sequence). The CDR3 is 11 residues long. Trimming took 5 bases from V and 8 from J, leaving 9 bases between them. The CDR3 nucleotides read TGTGCCACCAGCTGGCGGGGAACCCAGTACTTC. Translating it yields CATSWRGTQYF.

The CDR3 coding sequence is TGTGCCAGCAGCCAAGGATATTTGGGGCTAGCGGGAGGGTTCTACGAGCAGTACTTC. This encodes CASSQGYLGLAGGFYEQYF. The V call is TRBV14, the J call TRBJ2-5; TRBD2 matches 12 bases. The better agreement between TRBJ2-7 and the DNA end casts doubt on the J call. This CDR3 has 19 residues. The germline gives CDR1 SGHDN, CDR2 FVKESK.

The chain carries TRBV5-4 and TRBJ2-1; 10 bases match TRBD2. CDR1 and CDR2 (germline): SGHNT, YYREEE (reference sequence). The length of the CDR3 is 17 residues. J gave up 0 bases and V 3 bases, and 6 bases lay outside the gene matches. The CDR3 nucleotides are TGTGCCAGCAGCTGGGCCCTAGCGGGAGACTCCTACAATGAGCAGTTCTTC. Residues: CASSWALAGDSYNEQFF. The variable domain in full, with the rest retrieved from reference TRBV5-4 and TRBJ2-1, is ETGVTQSPTHLIKTRGQQVTLRCSSQSGHNTVSWYQQALGQGPQFIFQYYREEENGRGNFPPRFSGLQFPNYSSELNVNALELDDSALYLCASSWALAGDSYNEQFFGPGTRLTVL.

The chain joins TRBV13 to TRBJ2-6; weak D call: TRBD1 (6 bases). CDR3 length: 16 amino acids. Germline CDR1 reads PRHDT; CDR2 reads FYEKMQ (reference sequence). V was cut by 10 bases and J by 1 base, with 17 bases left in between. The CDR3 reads CATPGPDRSGANVLTF. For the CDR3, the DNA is TGTGCCACCCCCGGCCCCGACAGGTCTGGGGCCAACGTCCTGACTTTC.

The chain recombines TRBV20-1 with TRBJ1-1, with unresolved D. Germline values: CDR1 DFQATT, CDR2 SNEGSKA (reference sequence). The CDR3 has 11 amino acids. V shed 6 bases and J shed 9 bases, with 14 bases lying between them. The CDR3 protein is CSARTPQKAFF. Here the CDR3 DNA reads TGCAGTGCCAGGACTCCTCAAAAAGCTTTCTTT.

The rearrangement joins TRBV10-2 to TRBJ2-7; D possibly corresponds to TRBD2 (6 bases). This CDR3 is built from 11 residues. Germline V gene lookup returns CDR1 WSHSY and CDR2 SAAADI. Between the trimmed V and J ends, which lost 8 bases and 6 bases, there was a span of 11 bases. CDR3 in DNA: TGCGCCAGCGGGAGGCTAGGCGAGCAGTACTTC. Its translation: CASGRLGEQYF.

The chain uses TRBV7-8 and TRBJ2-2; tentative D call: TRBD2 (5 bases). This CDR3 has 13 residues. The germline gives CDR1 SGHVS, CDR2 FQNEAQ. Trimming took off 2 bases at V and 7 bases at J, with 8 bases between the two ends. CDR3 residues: CASSLRAGGELFF. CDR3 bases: TGTGCCAGCAGCTTACGCGCGGGCGGGGAGCTGTTTTTT.

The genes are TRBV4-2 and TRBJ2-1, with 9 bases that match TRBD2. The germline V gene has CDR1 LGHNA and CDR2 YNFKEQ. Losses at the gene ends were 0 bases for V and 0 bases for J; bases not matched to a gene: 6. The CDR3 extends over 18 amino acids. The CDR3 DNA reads TGTGCCAGCAGCCAAGAACGGAAAGCGGGAGGCTCCTACAATGAGCAGTTCTTC. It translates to CASSQERKAGGSYNEQFF.

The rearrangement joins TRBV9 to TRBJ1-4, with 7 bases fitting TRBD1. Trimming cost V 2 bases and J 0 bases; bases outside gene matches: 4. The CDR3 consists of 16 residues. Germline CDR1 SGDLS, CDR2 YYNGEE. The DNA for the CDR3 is TGTGCCAGCAGCGTGGGGGACAGTGCAACTAATGAAAAACTGTTTTTT. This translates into CASSVGDSATNEKLFF.

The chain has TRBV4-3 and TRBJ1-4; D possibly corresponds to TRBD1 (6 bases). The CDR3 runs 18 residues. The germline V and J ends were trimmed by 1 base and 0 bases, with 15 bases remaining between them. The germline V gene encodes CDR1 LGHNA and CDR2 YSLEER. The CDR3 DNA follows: TGCGCCAGCAGCCAAGGTGGGGGGCGGGGGGCAACTAATGAAAAACTGTTTTTT. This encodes CASSQGGGRGATNEKLFF.

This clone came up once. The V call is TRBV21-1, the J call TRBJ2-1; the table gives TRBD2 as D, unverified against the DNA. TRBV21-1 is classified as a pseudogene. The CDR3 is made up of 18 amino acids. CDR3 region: CASSKSRLAGGQDNEQFF. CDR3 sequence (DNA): TGTGCCAGCAGCAAATCGAGACTAGCGGGAGGGCAGGACAATGAGCAGTTCTTC.

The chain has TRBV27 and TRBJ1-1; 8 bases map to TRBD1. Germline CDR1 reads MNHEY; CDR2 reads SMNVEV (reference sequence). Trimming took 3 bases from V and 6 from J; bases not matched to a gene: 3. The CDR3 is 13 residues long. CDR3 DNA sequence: TGTGCCAGCAGTTTTCAGGGGGCCGCTGAAGCTTTCTTT. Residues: CASSFQGAAEAFF.

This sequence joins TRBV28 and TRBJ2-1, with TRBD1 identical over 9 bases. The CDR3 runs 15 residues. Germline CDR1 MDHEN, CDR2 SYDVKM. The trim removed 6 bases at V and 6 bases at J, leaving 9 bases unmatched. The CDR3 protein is CASRFTGGFLNEQFF. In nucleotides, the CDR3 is TGTGCCAGCAGATTCACAGGGGGCTTCCTCAATGAGCAGTTCTTC. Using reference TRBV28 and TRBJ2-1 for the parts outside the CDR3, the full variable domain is DVKVTQSSRYLVKRTGEKVFLECVQDMDHENMFWYRQDPGLGLRLIYFSYDVKMKEKGDIPEGYSVSREKKERFSLILESASTNQTSMYLCASRFTGGFLNEQFFGPGTRLTVL.